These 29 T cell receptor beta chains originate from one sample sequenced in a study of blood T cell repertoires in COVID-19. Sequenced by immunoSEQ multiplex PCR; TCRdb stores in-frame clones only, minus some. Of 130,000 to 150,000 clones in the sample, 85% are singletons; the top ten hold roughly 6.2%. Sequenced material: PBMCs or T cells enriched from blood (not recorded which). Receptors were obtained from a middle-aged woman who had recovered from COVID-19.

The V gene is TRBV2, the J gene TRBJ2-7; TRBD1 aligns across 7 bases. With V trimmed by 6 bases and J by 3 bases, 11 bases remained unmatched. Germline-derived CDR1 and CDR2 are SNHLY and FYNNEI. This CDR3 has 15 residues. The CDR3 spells CASSAVQGDLYEQYF. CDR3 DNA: TGTGCCAGCAGCGCCGTGCAGGGGGATCTCTACGAGCAGTACTTC.

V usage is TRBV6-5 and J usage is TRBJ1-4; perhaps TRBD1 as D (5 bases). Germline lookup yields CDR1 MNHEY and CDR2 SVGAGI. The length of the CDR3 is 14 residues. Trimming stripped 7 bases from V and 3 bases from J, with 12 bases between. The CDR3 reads CASMADSSNEKLFF. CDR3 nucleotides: TGTGCCAGCATGGCCGACAGTTCTAATGAAAAACTGTTTTTT.

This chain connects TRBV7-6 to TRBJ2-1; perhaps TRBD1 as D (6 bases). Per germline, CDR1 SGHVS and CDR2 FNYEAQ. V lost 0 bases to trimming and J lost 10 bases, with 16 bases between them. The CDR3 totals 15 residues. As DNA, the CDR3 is TGTGCCAGCAGCTTAGCGGGGGCACTTAGTTGGGAGCAGTTCTTC. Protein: CASSLAGALSWEQFF.

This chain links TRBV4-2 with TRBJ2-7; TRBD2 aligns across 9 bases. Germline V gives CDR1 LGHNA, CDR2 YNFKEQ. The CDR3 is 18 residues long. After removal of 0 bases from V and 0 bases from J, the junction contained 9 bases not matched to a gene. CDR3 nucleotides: TGTGCCAGCAGCCAAGAGGCGGCTAGCGGGGTTAGCTCCTACGAGCAGTACTTC. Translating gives CASSQEAASGVSSYEQYF.

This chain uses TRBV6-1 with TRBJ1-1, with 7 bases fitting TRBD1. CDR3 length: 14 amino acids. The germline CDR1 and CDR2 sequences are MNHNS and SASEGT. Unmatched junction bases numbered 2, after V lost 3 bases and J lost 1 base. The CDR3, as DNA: TGTGCCAGCAGTGACGGGACAGCGAACACTGAAGCTTTCTTT. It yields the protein CASSDGTANTEAFF.

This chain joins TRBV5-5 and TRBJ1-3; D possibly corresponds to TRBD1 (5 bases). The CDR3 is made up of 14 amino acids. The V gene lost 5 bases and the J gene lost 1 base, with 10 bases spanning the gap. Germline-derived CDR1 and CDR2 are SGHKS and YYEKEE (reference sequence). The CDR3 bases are TGTGCCAGCAGACACAGGAGTTCTGGAAACACCATATATTTT. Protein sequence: CASRHRSSGNTIYF.

The CDR3 bases are TGTGCCAGCAGCTTAAACGGGAGGGTTGAGAGCTCCTACAATGAGCAGTTCTTC. Protein: CASSLNGRVESSYNEQFF. The chain couples TRBV11-2 to TRBJ2-1, with 8 bases matching TRBD2. The CDR3 sequence is 18 residues long. With V trimmed by 2 bases and J by 0 bases, 9 bases remained unmatched. Germline V gene lookup returns CDR1 SGHAT and CDR2 FQNNGV. The full variable domain, rest sourced from reference TRBV11-2 and TRBJ2-1, is EAGVAQSPRYKIIEKRQSVAFWCNPISGHATLYWYQQILGQGPKLLIQFQNNGVVDDSQLPKDRFSAERLKGVDSTLKIQPAKLEDSAVYLCASSLNGRVESSYNEQFFGPGTRLTVL.

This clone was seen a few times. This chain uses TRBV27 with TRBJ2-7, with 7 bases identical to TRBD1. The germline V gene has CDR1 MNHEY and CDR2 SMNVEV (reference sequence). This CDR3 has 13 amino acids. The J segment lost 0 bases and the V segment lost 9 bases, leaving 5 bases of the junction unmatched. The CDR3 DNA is TGTGCCAGTCGGGACAGTACCTCCTACGAGCAGTACTTC. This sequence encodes CASRDSTSYEQYF.

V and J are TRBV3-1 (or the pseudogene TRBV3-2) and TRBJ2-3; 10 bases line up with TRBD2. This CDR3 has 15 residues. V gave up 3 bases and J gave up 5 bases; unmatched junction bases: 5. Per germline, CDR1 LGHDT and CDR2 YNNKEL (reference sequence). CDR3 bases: TGTGCCAGCAGCCAGGGACTAGCGCTTGAAGATACGCAGTATTTT. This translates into CASSQGLALEDTQYF.

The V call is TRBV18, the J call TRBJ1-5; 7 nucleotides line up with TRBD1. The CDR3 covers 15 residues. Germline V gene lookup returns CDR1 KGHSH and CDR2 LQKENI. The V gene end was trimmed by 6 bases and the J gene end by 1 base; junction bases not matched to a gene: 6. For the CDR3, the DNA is TGTGCCAGCTCTCGGGACAGAGGCAGCAATCAGCCCCAGCATTTT. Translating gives CASSRDRGSNQPQHF.

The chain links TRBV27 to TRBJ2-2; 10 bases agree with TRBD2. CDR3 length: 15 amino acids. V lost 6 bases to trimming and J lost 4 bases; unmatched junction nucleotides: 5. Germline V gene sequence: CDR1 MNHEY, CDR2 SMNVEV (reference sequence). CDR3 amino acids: CASRLAGVGTGELFF. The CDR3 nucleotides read TGTGCCAGCAGGCTAGCGGGGGTGGGCACCGGGGAGCTGTTTTTT.

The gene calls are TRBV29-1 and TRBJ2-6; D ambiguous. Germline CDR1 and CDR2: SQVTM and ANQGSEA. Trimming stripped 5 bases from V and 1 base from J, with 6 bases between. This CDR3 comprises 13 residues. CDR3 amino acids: CSVSESGANVLTF. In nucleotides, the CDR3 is TGCAGCGTTTCCGAGTCTGGGGCCAACGTCCTGACTTTC.

Here the CDR3 reads CASSGRRDEQFF. CDR3 DNA: TGTGCCAGTAGCGGGAGAAGGGATGAGCAGTTCTTC. The chain is built from TRBV12-3 or TRBV12-4 and TRBJ2-1, with 9 bases identical to TRBD2. The CDR3 length is 12 residues. Unmatched junction bases numbered 5, after V lost 9 bases and J lost 8 bases.

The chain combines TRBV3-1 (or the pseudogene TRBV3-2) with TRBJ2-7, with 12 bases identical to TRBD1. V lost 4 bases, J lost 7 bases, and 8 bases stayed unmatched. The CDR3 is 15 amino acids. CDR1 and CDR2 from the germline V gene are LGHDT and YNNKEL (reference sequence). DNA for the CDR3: TGTGCCAGCAGCCCGGGACAGGGGGCCGTGAAGGAGCAGTACTTC. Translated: CASSPGQGAVKEQYF.

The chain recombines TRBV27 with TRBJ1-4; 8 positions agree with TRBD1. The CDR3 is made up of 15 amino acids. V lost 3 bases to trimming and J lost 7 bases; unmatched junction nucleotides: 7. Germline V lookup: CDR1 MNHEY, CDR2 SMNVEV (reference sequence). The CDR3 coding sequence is TGTGCCAGCAGTTTTACAGGGGGAAGAAGTGAAAAACTGTTTTTT. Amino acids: CASSFTGGRSEKLFF.

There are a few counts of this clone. The CDR3 coding sequence is TGTGCCACCAGCAGCGGGACAGGGGAAAGTGGCTACACCTTC. Its translation is CATSSGTGESGYTF. J is TRBJ1-2 and V is TRBV15, with TRBD1 identical over 10 bases. CDR3 length: 14 amino acids. Per germline, CDR1 LNHNV and CDR2 YYDKDF (reference sequence). Trimming at V came to 3 bases and at J to 7 bases, leaving 5 bases not matched to a gene. Complete variable domain (other parts from reference TRBV15 and TRBJ1-2): DAMVIQNPRYQVTQFGKPVTLSCSQTLNHNVMYWYQQKSSQAPKLLFHYYDKDFNNEADTPDNFQSRRPNTSFCFLDIRSPGLGDTAMYLCATSSGTGESGYTFGSGTRLTVV.

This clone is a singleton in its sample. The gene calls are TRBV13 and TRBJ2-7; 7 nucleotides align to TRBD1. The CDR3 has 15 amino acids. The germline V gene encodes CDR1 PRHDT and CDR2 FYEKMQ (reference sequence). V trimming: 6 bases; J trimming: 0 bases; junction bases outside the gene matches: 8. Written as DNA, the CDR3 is TGTGCCAGCAGACCCACTCGGGACAGCTCCTACGAGCAGTACTTC. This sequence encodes CASRPTRDSSYEQYF. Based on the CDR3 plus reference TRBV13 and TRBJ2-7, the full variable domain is AAGVIQSPRHLIKEKRETATLKCYPIPRHDTVYWYQQGPGQDPQFLISFYEKMQSDKGSIPDRFSAQQFSDYHSELNMSSLELGDSALYFCASRPTRDSSYEQYFGPGTRLTVT.

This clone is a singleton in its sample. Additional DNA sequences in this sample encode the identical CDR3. CDR3 sequence (DNA): TGTGCCAGTAGTCCCCGTGCAGGGGGCTTAGATACGCAGTATTTT. Amino acids: CASSPRAGGLDTQYF. The chain carries TRBV19 and TRBJ2-3; 8 nucleotides agree with TRBD1. The CDR3 extends over 15 amino acids. Germline-derived CDR1 and CDR2 are LNHDA and SQIVND (reference sequence). The V segment lost 5 bases and the J segment 5 bases; nucleotides outside the gene matches: 9.

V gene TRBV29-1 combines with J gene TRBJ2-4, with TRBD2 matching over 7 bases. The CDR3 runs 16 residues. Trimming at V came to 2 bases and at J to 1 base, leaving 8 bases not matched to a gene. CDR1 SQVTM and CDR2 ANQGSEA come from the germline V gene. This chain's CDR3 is CSVESPTSRAKNIQYF. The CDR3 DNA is TGCAGCGTTGAATCCCCGACTAGCCGGGCCAAAAACATTCAGTACTTC. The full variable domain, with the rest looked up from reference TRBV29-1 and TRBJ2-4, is SAVISQKPSRDICQRGTSLTIQCQVDSQVTMMFWYRQQPGQSLTLIATANQGSEATYESGFVIDKFPISRPNLTFSTLTVSNMSPEDSSIYLCSVESPTSRAKNIQYFGAGTRLSVL.

CDR3 protein: CASSLVAGADTQYF. The CDR3 DNA reads TGTGCCAGCAGCTTGGTTGCGGGGGCAGATACGCAGTATTTT. The chain carries TRBV5-6 and TRBJ2-3; the match to TRBD2 covers 7 bases. J was trimmed by 4 bases and V by 0 bases; bases with no gene match: 2. Germline CDR1 is SGHDT and CDR2 is YYEEEE. This CDR3 has 14 amino acids.

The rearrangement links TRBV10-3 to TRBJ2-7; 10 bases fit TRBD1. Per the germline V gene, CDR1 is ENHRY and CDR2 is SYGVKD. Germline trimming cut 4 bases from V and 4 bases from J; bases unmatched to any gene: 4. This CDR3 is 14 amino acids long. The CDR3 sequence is CAISGTGGVYEQYF. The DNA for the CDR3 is TGTGCCATCAGTGGGACAGGGGGTGTTTACGAGCAGTACTTC.

CDR3 sequence: CASSPYRETNEKLFF. The CDR3 DNA follows: TGTGCCAGCAGCCCCTACAGGGAAACTAATGAAAAACTGTTTTTT. This chain joins TRBV16 and TRBJ1-4, with D perhaps TRBD1 (6 bases). Trimming pared 4 bases from V and 1 base from J, leaving 10 bases between. CDR1 and CDR2 from the germline V gene are KGHSY and FQNENV. CDR3 length: 15 residues.

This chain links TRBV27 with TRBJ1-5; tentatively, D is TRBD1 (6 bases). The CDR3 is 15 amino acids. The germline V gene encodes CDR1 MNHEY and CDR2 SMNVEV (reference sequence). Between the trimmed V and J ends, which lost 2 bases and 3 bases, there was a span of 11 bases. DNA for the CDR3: TGTGCCAGCAGTTTACTTGCAGGGGACAATCAGCCCCAGCATTTT. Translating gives CASSLLAGDNQPQHF.

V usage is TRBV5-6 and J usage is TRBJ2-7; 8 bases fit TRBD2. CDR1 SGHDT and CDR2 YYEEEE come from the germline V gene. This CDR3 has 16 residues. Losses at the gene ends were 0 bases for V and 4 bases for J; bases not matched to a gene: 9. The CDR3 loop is CASSLVLGSGTYEQYF. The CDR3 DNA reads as TGTGCCAGCAGCTTGGTTCTCGGTAGCGGGACGTACGAGCAGTACTTC.

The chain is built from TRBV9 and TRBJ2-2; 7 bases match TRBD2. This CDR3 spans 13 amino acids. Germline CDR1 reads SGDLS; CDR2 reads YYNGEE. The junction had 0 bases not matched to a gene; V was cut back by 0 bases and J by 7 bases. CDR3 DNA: TGTGCCAGCAGCGTAGTAGCGGGCGGGGAGCTGTTTTTT. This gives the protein CASSVVAGGELFF. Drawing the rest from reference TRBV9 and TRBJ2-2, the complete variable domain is DSGVTQTPKHLITATGQRVTLRCSPRSGDLSVYWYQQSLDQGLQFLIQYYNGEERAKGNILERFSAQQFPDLHSELNLSSLELGDSALYFCASSVVAGGELFFGEGSRLTVL.

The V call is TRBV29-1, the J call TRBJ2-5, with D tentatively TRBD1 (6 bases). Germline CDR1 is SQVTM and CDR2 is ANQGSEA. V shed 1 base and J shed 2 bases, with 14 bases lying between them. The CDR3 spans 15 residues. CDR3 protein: CSVEGTDRKQETQYF. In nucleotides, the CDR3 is TGCAGCGTTGAAGGGACGGACAGAAAACAAGAGACCCAGTACTTC.

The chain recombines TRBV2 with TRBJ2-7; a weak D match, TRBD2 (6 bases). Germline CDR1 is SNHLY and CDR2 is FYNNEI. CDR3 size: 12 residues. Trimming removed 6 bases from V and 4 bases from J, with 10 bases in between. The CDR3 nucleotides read TGTGCCAGCAGGAGGACTACGTACGAGCAGTACTTC. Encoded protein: CASRRTTYEQYF.

DNA for the CDR3: TGCGCCAGCAGCTTGGGACAGGCTTTAGATACGCAGTATTTT. Amino acids: CASSLGQALDTQYF. The chain has TRBV5-1 and TRBJ2-3, with D possibly being TRBD1 (6 bases). Trimming pared 0 bases from V and 5 bases from J, leaving 10 bases between. The CDR3 is 14 residues long. Looked up from germline, CDR1 is SGHRS and CDR2 is YFSETQ.

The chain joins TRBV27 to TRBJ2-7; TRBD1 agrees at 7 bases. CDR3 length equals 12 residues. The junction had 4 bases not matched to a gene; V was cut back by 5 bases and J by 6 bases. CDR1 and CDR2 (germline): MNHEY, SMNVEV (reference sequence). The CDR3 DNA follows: TGTGCCAGCAGTACCCCAGGGGGCGAGCAGTACTTC. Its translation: CASSTPGGEQYF.